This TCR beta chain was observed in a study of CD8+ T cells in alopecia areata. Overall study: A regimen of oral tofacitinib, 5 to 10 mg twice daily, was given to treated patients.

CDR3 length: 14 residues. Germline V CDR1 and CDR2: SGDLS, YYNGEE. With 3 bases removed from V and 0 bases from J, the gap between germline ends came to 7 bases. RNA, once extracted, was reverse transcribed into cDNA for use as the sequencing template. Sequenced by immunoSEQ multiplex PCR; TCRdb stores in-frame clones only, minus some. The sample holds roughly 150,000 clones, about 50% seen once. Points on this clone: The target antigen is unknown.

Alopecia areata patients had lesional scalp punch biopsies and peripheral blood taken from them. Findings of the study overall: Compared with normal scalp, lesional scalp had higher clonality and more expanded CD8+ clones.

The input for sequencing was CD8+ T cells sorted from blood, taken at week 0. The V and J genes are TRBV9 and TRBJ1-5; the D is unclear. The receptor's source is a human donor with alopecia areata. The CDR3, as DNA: TGTGCCAGCAGCGGCGGGGATAGCAATCAGCCCCAGCATTTT. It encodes CASSGGDSNQPQHF.